This is a list of T cell receptor beta chains from one sample in a study of blood T cells in healthy people across ages. A single record per CDR3 protein comes from TCRdb applying MiXCR to the 5' RACE reads. The sample holds about 1.4 million distinct CDR3 sequences; roughly 60% are singletons and the top ten take roughly 6.3%. The sequencing input was blood. The receptors originated from a man aged 18-30 years in good health. The CDR3 runs from the conserved cysteine through the conserved F or W. Fields, in order: D gene, V gene, clone size, J gene, CDR3 DNA, CDR3 protein. A D gene is named only where the DNA matches it firmly. Clone sizes are given selectively: once, few, many, or a class where the clone is expanded.

>NA|TRBV10-3|once|TRBJ2-7
TGTGCCATCAGTGAGACGGACGGGTCCTACGAGCAGTACTTC
CAISETDGSYEQYF
>TRBD1|TRBV25-1|NA|TRBJ2-3
TGTGCCAGCAGTGTCCAGGGGGGCACAGATACGCAGTATTTT
CASSVQGGTDTQYF
>NA|TRBV4-1|NA|TRBJ1-6
TGCGCCAGCAGCCAAGATGGCGGCCGCTATAATTCACCCCTCCACTTT
CASSQDGGRYNSPLHF
>NA|TRBV4-3|NA|TRBJ1-1
TGCGCCAGCAGCCAAGTCCACGCGAACACTGAAGCTTTCTTT
CASSQVHANTEAFF
>NA|TRBV7-2|NA|TRBJ2-7
TGTGCCAGCAGCCGGAGTCCCTTGACAGTATCCTACGAGCAGTACTTC
CASSRSPLTVSYEQYF
>NA|TRBV7-9|NA|TRBJ1-2
TGTGCCAGCAGCTTAGTGGGCAGTCTTAACTATGGCTACACCTTC
CASSLVGSLNYGYTF
>TRBD1|TRBV20-1|few|TRBJ1-1
TGCAGTGCTACCCGACGACAGGGGGAAGCTTTCTTT
CSATRRQGEAFF
>NA|TRBV29-1|few|TRBJ1-4
TGCAGCGTTAGGGACGGATTAAATGAAAAACTGTTTTTT
CSVRDGLNEKLFF
>TRBD2|TRBV4-2|NA|TRBJ2-7
TGTGCCAGCAGCTTGTGGTCCCCCCGAGCTAGCGGGAGATGGTACGAGCAGTACTTC
CASSLWSPRASGRWYEQYF
>NA|TRBV4-1|NA|TRBJ2-7
TGCGCCAGCAGCTTGCACCCGCCCTACGAGCAGTACTTC
CASSLHPPYEQYF
>NA|TRBV4-1|NA|TRBJ1-2
TGCGCCAGCAGCCAAGACGATCGTCAGCTCAACTATGGCTACACCTTC
CASSQDDRQLNYGYTF
>TRBD1|TRBV4-2|few|TRBJ1-6
TGTGCCAGCAGTGACCTGACAGGGATGAATTCACCCCTCCACTTT
CASSDLTGMNSPLHF
>TRBD2|TRBV7-9|NA|TRBJ2-1
TGTGCCAGCAGCATCCCCGGGAGCGGGATTATAAATGAGCAGTTCTTC
CASSIPGSGIINEQFF
>NA|TRBV27|few|TRBJ2-7
TGTGCCGTGCAAGGGCAGGCCTACGAGCAGTACTTC
CAVQGQAYEQYF
>NA|TRBV7-9|NA|TRBJ1-4
TGTGCCAGCAGCCTTTCGACAGGAGCAGCAACTAATGAAAAACTGTTTTTT
CASSLSTGAATNEKLFF
>TRBD1|TRBV7-9|many|TRBJ2-7
TGCGCCAGCAGCCTCGGGACAGCCTCCTACGAGCAGTACTTC
CASSLGTASYEQYF
>NA|TRBV18|NA|TRBJ2-1
TGTGCCAGCTCACCTCTACAGGGTATGAGGTACAATGAGCAGTTCTTC
CASSPLQGMRYNEQFF
>TRBD1|TRBV6-4|NA|TRBJ1-1
TGTGCCAGCAGTCTCGATCCCGGGACAGGGGAAGAGGGCAGCCGATGGGACACTGAAGCTTTCTTT
CASSLDPGTGEEGSRWDTEAFF
>TRBD2|TRBV20-1|NA|TRBJ2-3
TGCAGTGCTAGCCCCCTAGCGGGAGTCACAGATACGCAGTATTTT
CSASPLAGVTDTQYF
>NA|TRBV20-1|NA|TRBJ2-7
TGCAGTGCCCTGACTCGGCGGAACTACGAGCAGTACTTC
CSALTRRNYEQYF
>NA|TRBV6-2/TRBV6-3|NA|TRBJ2-1
TGTGCCAGCAGTTACTCGGGCAAGGCAAACAATGAGCAGTTCTTC
CASSYSGKANNEQFF
>NA|TRBV5-1|few|TRBJ2-7
TGCGCCAGCAGTCTTAGGGGGACCAGCTCCTACGAGCAGTACTTC
CASSLRGTSSYEQYF
>TRBD1|TRBV6-5|NA|TRBJ2-1
TGTGCCAGCAGGCGCCCCGACAGGGCCTCCTACAATGAGCAGTTCTTC
CASRRPDRASYNEQFF
>TRBD1|TRBV20-1|NA|TRBJ2-3
TGCAGTGCTAGAGATGGACAGGGGGCGGTAGATACGCAGTATTTT
CSARDGQGAVDTQYF
>TRBD2|TRBV4-3|NA|TRBJ2-5
TGCGCCAGCAGCCAGACAACTAGCGGGGTTACAGAGACCCAGTACTTC
CASSQTTSGVTETQYF
>NA|TRBV7-2|NA|TRBJ2-7
TGTGCCGGCAGCTTAACCCCAATGAACTCCTACGAGCAGTACTTC
CAGSLTPMNSYEQYF
>NA|TRBV4-3|NA|TRBJ1-2
TGCGCCAGCAGCCAAGAAGTAGGTCAGTCAGGGCGCGGCTACACCTTC
CASSQEVGQSGRGYTF
>TRBD1|TRBV29-1|NA|TRBJ2-3
TGCAGCTTTGGATACAGGGGGTTAACAGATACGCAGTATTTT
CSFGYRGLTDTQYF
>NA|TRBV2|NA|TRBJ1-5
TGTGCCAGCAGTTTAAAGGTGGACTTTTATCAGCCCCAGCATTTT
CASSLKVDFYQPQHF
>TRBD1|TRBV9|many|TRBJ1-2
TGTGCCAGCAGCGTAGCCTCCGGACAGGACTATGGCTACACCTTC
CASSVASGQDYGYTF
>NA|TRBV4-1|NA|TRBJ2-6
TGCGCCAGCAGCCAAGGAATGAGGCGCGTTGGCGTCTCTGGGGCCAACGTCCTGACTTTC
CASSQGMRRVGVSGANVLTF
>TRBD2|TRBV11-2|NA|TRBJ2-7
TGTGCCAGCAGCACCCTAGCGGGAGGTGTCTACAATGAGCAGTACTTC
CASSTLAGGVYNEQYF
>NA|TRBV4-1|NA|TRBJ1-1
TGCGCCAGCAGCCCACGGGGGTGGGGAGTGGGCACTGAAGCTTTCTTT
CASSPRGWGVGTEAFF
>TRBD1|TRBV29-1|NA|TRBJ2-3
TGCAGCCCGGTAGGGACAGGGGGTACGGGAGATACGCAGTATTTT
CSPVGTGGTGDTQYF
>NA|TRBV12-3/TRBV12-4|few|TRBJ2-5
TGTGCCAGCAGTTTAGCAGGGATGGCCCAAGAGACCCAGTACTTC
CASSLAGMAQETQYF
>NA|TRBV27|NA|TRBJ2-6
TGTGCCAGCAGTTTATCGGGACGGAGCTCTGGGGCCAACGTCCTGACTTTC
CASSLSGRSSGANVLTF
>TRBD2|TRBV12-3/TRBV12-4|NA|TRBJ2-3
TGTGCCAGCAGTGAACTGGACGGGGGGGCAAGGGATACGCAGTATTTT
CASSELDGGARDTQYF
>TRBD1|TRBV6-2/TRBV6-3|few|TRBJ1-2
TGTGCCAGCAGCGATTGGGACAGGGGGAACTATGGCTACACCTTC
CASSDWDRGNYGYTF